This is a list of T cell receptor beta chains from one sample in a study of shared clonotypes between healthy human individuals. TCRdb's table, derived via immunoSEQ multiplex PCR, lists solely in-frame clones and lacks some. The profile covers around 2,000,000 clones, with about 93% appearing a single time and under 2% taken by the ten largest. Material for sequencing was naive CD8+ T cells from PBMCs. Receptor source: a man aged 18 to 30 in good health. Some clones in this sample may be carry-over from other donors' samples. Both conserved end residues are part of each CDR3. The D gene is left open where the match is weak. Only some rows state a clone size, as once, few, many or a class for expanded clones.

TRBJ2-3,.,TRBV28,.,TGTGCCATCCAGGGGTGGGATACGCAGTATTTT,CAIQGWDTQYF
TRBJ2-7,.,TRBV19,TRBD2,TGTGCCAGTAGTATGCAATTCAGCGGGGGGACCTACGAGCAGTACTTC,CASSMQFSGGTYEQYF
TRBJ2-3,.,TRBV5-4,.,TGTGCCAGCAGCTTAAGCGTCTTACAGGGAGGTGCAGGGGATACGCAGTATTTT,CASSLSVLQGGAGDTQYF
TRBJ1-1,.,TRBV5-6,.,TGTGCCAGCAGCCGGGGCCGGGGTACTGAAGCTTTCTTT,CASSRGRGTEAFF
TRBJ2-1,once,TRBV4-2,.,TGTGCCAGCAGCCGAACGATAGCGGAACCCCCCAGCTCCTACAATGAGCAGTTCTTC,CASSRTIAEPPSSYNEQFF
TRBJ1-3,few,TRBV30,.,TGTGCCTGGGGGGGCTATTCCTCTGGAAACACCATATATTTT,CAWGGYSSGNTIYF
TRBJ2-1,.,TRBV11-3,.,TGTGCCAGCAGCTTAGCGGGATCCCTCCATGAGCAGTTCTTC,CASSLAGSLHEQFF
TRBJ1-3,.,TRBV5-6,TRBD1,TGTGCCAGCAGCGCGGGACAGAGACTCTCTGGAAACACCATATATTTT,CASSAGQRLSGNTIYF
TRBJ2-1,.,TRBV11-3,.,TGTGCCAGCAGTCAGGGACTTGGCTCCTACAATGAGCAGTTCTTC,CASSQGLGSYNEQFF
TRBJ2-7,.,TRBV9,TRBD1,TGTGCCAGCAGCGAGGCGACAGGGCCCTCCTACGAGCAGTACTTC,CASSEATGPSYEQYF
TRBJ2-7,.,TRBV5-1,TRBD2,TGCGCCAGCAGCTTAAGCGGGAGCTCCTACGAGCAGTACTTC,CASSLSGSSYEQYF
TRBJ2-5,.,TRBV11-2,.,TGTGCCAGCACCACCCTGGGGGAGAAAGAAGAGACCCAGTACTTC,CASTTLGEKEETQYF
TRBJ1-1,few,TRBV27,.,TGTGCCAGCAGTCTCGGGGTGCTGAACACTGAAGCTTTCTTT,CASSLGVLNTEAFF
TRBJ2-1,.,TRBV7-2,.,TGTGCCAGCAGCTTCGGACCGGGACAAAACAATGAGCAGTTCTTC,CASSFGPGQNNEQFF
TRBJ2-1,.,TRBV4-2,TRBD2,TGTGCCAGCAGCCAAGATCACGGGGGACTAGCGGGAAATGAGCAGTTCTTC,CASSQDHGGLAGNEQFF
TRBJ2-1,few,TRBV25-1,.,TGTGCCACCCAGATGAGAGAGCAGTTCTTC,CATQMREQFF
TRBJ2-6,.,TRBV21-1,.,TGTGCCAGCAGCAAATGGGATGGAGGGGGACCTAGCTCTGGGGCCAACGTCCTGACTTTC,CASSKWDGGGPSSGANVLTF
TRBJ1-2,.,TRBV7-9,TRBD1,TGTGCCAGCAGCCCTAGTTGGACAGGGCCGCCCTATGGCTACACCTTC,CASSPSWTGPPYGYTF
TRBJ2-1,.,TRBV19,.,TGTGCCAGTAGCCCCGGGGTTCGAGAGCAGTTCTTC,CASSPGVREQFF
TRBJ2-2,.,TRBV7-9,.,TGTGCCAGCAGGCGGACACCGGTAAACACCGGGGAGCTGTTTTTT,CASRRTPVNTGELFF
TRBJ2-1,.,TRBV15,.,TGTGCCACCAGCAGCCGGGACTTAAGCTCCTACAATGAGCAGTTCTTC,CATSSRDLSSYNEQFF
TRBJ2-7,.,TRBV6-6,.,TGTGCCAGCAGTTCGAGGGACACAGACTACGAGCAGTACTTC,CASSSRDTDYEQYF
TRBJ2-7,.,TRBV5-8,TRBD2,TGTGCCAGCAGCCCCCCTCGCGGGAGGGACCCCGCCTACGAGCAGTACTTC,CASSPPRGRDPAYEQYF
TRBJ2-7,.,TRBV5-1,.,TGCGCCAGCAGCTTGGAGTGGTACTACGAGCAGTACTTC,CASSLEWYYEQYF
TRBJ2-5,.,TRBV25-1,.,TGTGCCAGCAGTGGCCAAGAGACCCAGTACTTC,CASSGQETQYF
TRBJ2-5,few,TRBV10-3,.,TGTGCCACCATGGCCTGGGAAGAGACCCAGTACTTC,CATMAWEETQYF
TRBJ1-1,.,TRBV28,.,TGTGCCAGCAGCACTCGGGGGTACACTGAAGCTTTCTTT,CASSTRGYTEAFF